The 20 T cell receptor beta chains below were found in one sample sequenced in a study of blood T cell repertoires in COVID-19 (dated by TCRdb to 2020 to 2022). The protocol used for the library was the immunoSEQ multiplex PCR assay. Here the immuneACCESS table is served through TCRdb, limited to in-frame sequences with V and J called. Missing clones are a known gap in these copies; in checked studies unresolved V genes cover under half, and the rest lacks a known reason. The sample includes about 250,000 clones, with approximately 85% observed a single time. The ten top clones hold 9.1% of the sample. Sequencing was carried out using PBMCs or T cells enriched from blood (not recorded which). Every receptor here comes from a woman in her forties or fifties with acute COVID-19.

The rearrangement links TRBV30 to TRBJ2-5; 7 nucleotides agree with TRBD2. Per the germline V gene, CDR1 is GTSNPN and CDR2 is SVGIG (reference sequence). After removal of 8 bases from V and 5 bases from J, the junction contained 11 bases not matched to a gene. This CDR3 spans 13 amino acids. The CDR3 DNA reads as TGTGCCCTAAGCGGGGCGTGGGAGGAGACCCAGTACTTC. As protein: CALSGAWEETQYF.

The chain employs TRBV5-1 and TRBJ1-5; TRBD1 matches at 7 bases. The V gene end was trimmed by 4 bases and the J gene end by 4 bases; junction bases not matched to a gene: 5. Per the germline V gene, CDR1 is SGHRS and CDR2 is YFSETQ. The CDR3 covers 14 residues. The chain's CDR3 is CASSPGTENQPQHF. The CDR3 DNA follows: TGCGCCAGCAGCCCTGGGACAGAGAATCAGCCCCAGCATTTT.

The genes are TRBV5-4 and TRBJ2-2; TRBD1 might be the D (6 bases). The germline gives CDR1 SGHNT, CDR2 YYREEE (reference sequence). Trimming removed 0 bases at V and 5 bases at J, with 8 bases between. The CDR3 covers 14 residues. The CDR3 coding sequence is TGTGCCAGCAGCTTGGGGGGGCCTACCGGGGAGCTGTTTTTT. Protein: CASSLGGPTGELFF.

This clone was recorded a few times. The rearrangement uses TRBV30 and TRBJ1-6; D uncertain. CDR1 is GTSNPN and CDR2 is SVGIG in the germline V gene (reference sequence). The CDR3 loop spans 12 amino acids. V dropped 0 bases and J dropped 10 bases, with 7 bases sitting between them. CDR3 in amino acids: CAWSVGESPLHF. DNA of the CDR3: TGTGCCTGGAGTGTTGGGGAGTCACCCCTCCACTTT.

The chain recombines TRBV23-1 with TRBJ2-7, with D maybe TRBD2 (5 bases). TRBV23-1 is an ORF, and what it does is uncertain. The germline V and J ends were trimmed by 0 bases and 0 bases, with 18 bases remaining between them. The CDR3 has 18 residues. The CDR3 here is CASSQSRVGRLHSYEQYF. Written as DNA, the CDR3 is TGCGCCAGCAGTCAATCGAGGGTCGGGCGGCTCCACTCCTACGAGCAGTACTTC.

Details on this clone: The same CDR3 also results from other DNA sequences found in this sample. V gene TRBV3-1 (or the pseudogene TRBV3-2) combines with J gene TRBJ1-2; 8 bases are a match to TRBD1. The V and J ends lost 2 bases and 4 bases, in that order; junction bases with no gene match: 0. The V gene's germline CDR1 is LGHDT and CDR2 YNNKEL (reference sequence). This CDR3 is 13 amino acids long. The CDR3 loop is CASSQTGGYGYTF. DNA for the CDR3: TGTGCCAGCAGCCAAACAGGGGGCTATGGCTACACCTTC.

The rearrangement uses TRBV5-1 and TRBJ2-1; 8 nucleotides agree with TRBD2. The CDR3 is 16 amino acids. The germline V gene has CDR1 SGHRS and CDR2 YFSETQ. V trimming: 2 bases; J trimming: 7 bases; junction bases outside the gene matches: 11. The CDR3 DNA reads as TGCGCCAGCAGCTTAATACCGGGACTAGTGAGGAATGAGCAGTTCTTC. This encodes CASSLIPGLVRNEQFF.

The chain employs TRBV7-2 and TRBJ2-5; D might be TRBD2 (5 bases). Germline V gives CDR1 SGHTA, CDR2 FQGNSA. The CDR3 is 14 residues long. V was pared by 0 bases and J by 9 bases, with 14 bases between. This CDR3 is CASSLAHRPGAQYF. In nucleotides, the CDR3 is TGTGCCAGCAGCTTAGCTCACCGCCCCGGGGCCCAGTACTTC.

This rearrangement joins TRBV5-4 to TRBJ2-5; 8 positions match TRBD1. The V and J ends lost 4 bases and 1 base, in that order; junction bases with no gene match: 6. The CDR3 consists of 15 residues. In germline, CDR1 is SGHNT, CDR2 YYREEE (reference sequence). The DNA for the CDR3 is TGTGCCAGCAGCCCCACAGGGGGAGCCCAAGAGACCCAGTACTTC. This gives the protein CASSPTGGAQETQYF.

This chain uses TRBV18 with TRBJ1-6, with 9 bases aligning to TRBD1. Looked up from germline, CDR1 is KGHSH and CDR2 is LQKENI. V gave up 1 base and J gave up 8 bases; unmatched junction bases: 3. CDR3 length: 15 residues. CDR3 bases: TGTGCCAGCTCACCACGACAGGGGGTTGATTCACCCCTCCACTTT. This encodes CASSPRQGVDSPLHF.

The rearrangement uses TRBV30 and TRBJ1-2; 9 bases are a match to TRBD1. Germline CDR1 and CDR2: GTSNPN and SVGIG (reference sequence). V lost 4 bases, J lost 8 bases, and 5 bases stayed unmatched. The CDR3 runs 12 residues. The CDR3: CAWKGTGYGYTF. DNA for the CDR3: TGTGCCTGGAAAGGGACAGGGTACGGCTACACCTTC.

The chain is built from TRBV7-6 and TRBJ2-1; 8 bases line up with TRBD1. Germline V gene lookup returns CDR1 SGHVS and CDR2 FNYEAQ. V lost 0 bases, J lost 5 bases, and 6 bases stayed unmatched. CDR3 length: 16 residues. The CDR3 reads CASSLARTGKHNEQFF. The CDR3 bases are TGTGCCAGCAGCTTAGCTAGGACAGGGAAACACAATGAGCAGTTCTTC.

This clone has only one observation. The chain employs TRBV5-4 and TRBJ1-1; D not certain. Germline V CDR1 and CDR2: SGHNT, YYREEE (reference sequence). The ends were cut back, 0 bases at V and 4 bases at J, with 13 bases in the middle. This CDR3 region has 15 residues. CDR3 in DNA: TGTGCCAGCAGCTTGGCCGGGCGGGGTGCCACTGAAGCTTTCTTT. Its protein product is CASSLAGRGATEAFF. Complete variable domain (other parts from reference TRBV5-4 and TRBJ1-1): ETGVTQSPTHLIKTRGQQVTLRCSSQSGHNTVSWYQQALGQGPQFIFQYYREEENGRGNFPPRFSGLQFPNYSSELNVNALELDDSALYLCASSLAGRGATEAFFGQGTRLTVV.

This clone was detected a few times. The J gene is TRBJ1-1, the V gene TRBV9, with 7 bases lining up with TRBD1. CDR1 and CDR2 from the germline V gene are SGDLS and YYNGEE. Trimming took 4 bases from V and 0 from J; bases not matched to a gene: 3. The CDR3 covers 14 residues. CDR3 region: CASSPTGLNTEAFF. Written as DNA, the CDR3 is TGTGCCAGCAGCCCGACAGGGCTGAACACTGAAGCTTTCTTT.

CDR3 sequence (DNA): TGTGCCAGCAGCTTTGGAGGCGGCAGTGACTATAATTCACCCCTCCACTTT. Translation gives CASSFGGGSDYNSPLHF. V usage is TRBV7-9 and J usage is TRBJ1-6, with unresolved D. The CDR3 contains 17 residues. V was cut by 3 bases and J by 3 bases, with 15 bases left in between. Germline V gene data show CDR1 as SEHNR and CDR2 as FQNEAQ (reference sequence).

This chain's CDR3 is CASSLRGSLHF. As DNA, the CDR3 is TGTGCCAGCAGCCTCCGAGGGTCCCTCCACTTT. The chain links TRBV5-6 to TRBJ1-6; no clear D gene. Germline-derived CDR1 and CDR2 are SGHDT and YYEEEE. V dropped 4 bases and J dropped 14 bases, with 10 bases sitting between them. The CDR3 runs to 11 residues.

This chain links TRBV18 with TRBJ1-4; TRBD1 agrees at 11 bases. Germline V gene sequence: CDR1 KGHSH, CDR2 LQKENI. The V segment lost 8 bases and the J segment 4 bases; nucleotides outside the gene matches: 6. CDR3 length equals 15 residues. CDR3 sequence reads: CASRTGGLNNEKLFF. CDR3 in DNA: TGTGCCAGCCGGACAGGGGGCCTGAATAATGAAAAACTGTTTTTT.

This chain connects TRBV15 to TRBJ1-5; D perhaps matches TRBD1 (5 bases). V lost 5 bases to trimming and J lost 2 bases, with 16 bases between them. The CDR3 covers 16 residues. Germline CDR1 LNHNV, CDR2 YYDKDF (reference sequence). The CDR3 region is CATSRGEPGGNQPQHF. The DNA for the CDR3 is TGTGCCACCAGCCGGGGGGAACCCGGGGGCAATCAGCCCCAGCATTTT. The variable domain in full, completed from reference TRBV15 and TRBJ1-5, reads DAMVIQNPRYQVTQFGKPVTLSCSQTLNHNVMYWYQQKSSQAPKLLFHYYDKDFNNEADTPDNFQSRRPNTSFCFLDIRSPGLGDTAMYLCATSRGEPGGNQPQHFGDGTRLSIL.

This clone was detected once. The chain has TRBV7-2 and TRBJ1-3; D ambiguous. The CDR3 is made up of 15 amino acids. V was shortened by 5 bases and J by 0 bases, with 11 bases between the two germline ends. Germline CDR1 is SGHTA and CDR2 is FQGNSA. The CDR3 nucleotides read TGTGCCAGCAGCACCCAAACTCGCTCTGGAAACACCATATATTTT. It yields the protein CASSTQTRSGNTIYF.

The chain carries TRBV3-1 (or the pseudogene TRBV3-2) and TRBJ1-3, with TRBD1 as a possible D gene (5 bases). The CDR3 covers 17 residues. Trimming took off 3 bases at V and 0 bases at J, with 15 bases between the two ends. Germline V gives CDR1 LGHDT, CDR2 YNNKEL (reference sequence). CDR3 coding DNA: TGTGCCAGCAGCCAGACCGGACGGAGGGGCTCTGGAAACACCATATATTTT. Translated: CASSQTGRRGSGNTIYF.